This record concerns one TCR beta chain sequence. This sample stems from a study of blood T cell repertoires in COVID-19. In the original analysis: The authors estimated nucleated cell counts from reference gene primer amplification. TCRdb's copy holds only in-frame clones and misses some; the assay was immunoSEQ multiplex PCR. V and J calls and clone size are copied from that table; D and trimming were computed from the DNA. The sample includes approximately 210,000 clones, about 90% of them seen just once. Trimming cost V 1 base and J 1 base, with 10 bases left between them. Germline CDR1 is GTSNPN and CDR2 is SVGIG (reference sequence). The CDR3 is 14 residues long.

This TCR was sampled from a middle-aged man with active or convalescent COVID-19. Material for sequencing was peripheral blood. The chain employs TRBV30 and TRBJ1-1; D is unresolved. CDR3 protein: CAWSDPYSNTEAFF. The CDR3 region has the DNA TGTGCCTGGAGTGACCCCTATTCGAACACTGAAGCTTTCTTT.